Sequencing of this T cell receptor (beta chain) was carried out in a study of blood T cell repertoires in COVID-19. Across the study: Spain, Italy and the United States supplied samples that represented acute and convalescent COVID-19. The analysed material was cDNA or gDNA that came from T cells, B-cell-depleted T cells, or PBMCs.

This clone was seen ten or more times. Original handling: Reference gene primer amplification gave estimated nucleated cell counts. Method: immunoSEQ multiplex PCR; TCRdb's copy keeps in-frame clones and lacks some. The D gene and trimming were derived from the DNA, and the V and J assignments and clone size from that table. The data show approximately 94,000 clones, 70% to 80% seen once. The ends lost 1 base at V and 1 base at J; junction bases unmatched: 8. The CDR3 is 18 residues long. Germline loops: CDR1 MGHRA, CDR2 YSYEKL. The J gene is TRBJ1-5, the V gene TRBV4-1; 9 positions match TRBD1. The origin of this receptor is an older woman with acute or convalescent COVID-19. Sequences were obtained from peripheral blood. CDR3 sequence reads: CASSQGAWTGESNQPQHF. The CDR3 DNA is TGCGCCAGCAGCCAAGGGGCCTGGACAGGGGAGAGCAATCAGCCCCAGCATTTT.